The 14 T cell receptor beta chains below were found in one sample sequenced in a study of T cell responses to AZD1222 COVID-19 vaccine. The protocol was immunoSEQ multiplex PCR, while the TCRdb copy is restricted to in-frame clones and leaves out a portion. The sample has around 80,000 clones; more than 75% are singletons. Here the sequenced sample was peripheral blood, taken on day 0 of AZD1222 vaccination. These receptors were collected from an adult in good health.

This clone has just a few counts. The chain recombines TRBV4-1 with TRBJ1-2, with D possibly TRBD1 on 5 matching bases. The CDR3 runs to 14 residues. The germline CDR1 and CDR2 sequences are MGHRA and YSYEKL. Trimming took 1 base from V and 5 from J, leaving 11 bases between them. The CDR3, as DNA: TGCGCCAGCAGCCAAGGGGTCGGGGCGTATGGCTACACCTTC. Translation: CASSQGVGAYGYTF.

The rearrangement joins TRBV28 to TRBJ2-1; 9 bases align to TRBD2. CDR1 and CDR2 (germline): MDHEN, SYDVKM. The CDR3 runs to 14 residues. V shed 6 bases, J shed 7 bases, and the junction held 7 bases outside the gene matches. Written as DNA, the CDR3 is TGTGCCAGCAGGATAGCGGGAGCAATGAATGAGCAGTTCTTC. This sequence encodes CASRIAGAMNEQFF.

This chain links TRBV3-1 (or the pseudogene TRBV3-2) with TRBJ1-5; D gene unclear. This CDR3 region has 15 residues. Germline CDR1 and CDR2: LGHDT and YNNKEL (reference sequence). V lost 2 bases to trimming and J lost 3 bases, with 11 bases between them. In nucleotides, the CDR3 is TGTGCCAGCAGCCAACACCCGATCGACAATCAGCCCCAGCATTTT. It specifies CASSQHPIDNQPQHF.

The chain joins TRBV10-3 to TRBJ2-7; D is unresolved. Trimming pared 3 bases from V and 2 bases from J, leaving 11 bases between. This CDR3 region has 14 residues. Germline CDR1 is ENHRY and CDR2 is SYGVKD. The CDR3 protein is CAISETPGPYEQYF. In nucleotides, the CDR3 is TGTGCCATCAGTGAAACACCCGGGCCCTACGAGCAGTACTTC.

V gene TRBV11-3 combines with J gene TRBJ2-6; D is unresolved. CDR3 size: 17 residues. Trimming left V 0 bases short and J 0 bases short, with 9 bases between. Germline V gene sequence: CDR1 SGHNT, CDR2 YENEEA. CDR3 coding DNA: TGTGCCAGCAGCTTAGATCAGGATAGCTCTGGGGCCAACGTCCTGACTTTC. It codes for CASSLDQDSSGANVLTF.

This chain uses TRBV9 with TRBJ1-1; D perhaps matches TRBD1 (5 bases). The germline V gene has CDR1 SGDLS and CDR2 YYNGEE. V was clipped by 0 bases and J by 8 bases, with 14 bases between them. The CDR3 sequence is 14 residues long. For the CDR3, the DNA is TGTGCCAGCAGCGTAGACCGGGGCCTGAGCGAAGCTTTCTTT. Translated: CASSVDRGLSEAFF.

V and J are TRBV21-1 and TRBJ2-7; TRBD2 was called by the table and not checked on the DNA. TRBV21-1 is labeled a pseudogene. CDR3 size: 16 residues. Here the CDR3 DNA reads TGTGCCAGCAGCAACGGGGGGGGCAGGGGCGCGTACGAGCAGTACTTC. It specifies CASSNGGGRGAYEQYF.

This chain uses TRBV6-5 with TRBJ2-7; no definite D call. The CDR3 has 15 residues. Trimming removed 5 bases from V and 1 base from J, with 15 bases in between. The germline gives CDR1 MNHEY, CDR2 SVGAGI. The CDR3, as DNA: TGTGCCAGCAGTCACCGTGTGGAACGGTCCTACGAGCAGTACTTC. Residues: CASSHRVERSYEQYF.

The chain links TRBV11-2 to TRBJ2-7; D gene unclear. CDR1 SGHAT and CDR2 FQNNGV come from the germline V gene. This CDR3 has 12 amino acids. Trimming removed 1 base from V and 2 bases from J, with 3 bases in between. CDR3 nucleotide sequence: TGTGCCAGCAGCTTAGCGGCCTACGAGCAGTACTTC. Translating gives CASSLAAYEQYF.

This clone was observed a handful of times. V and J are TRBV7-9 and TRBJ1-1; D possibly corresponds to TRBD1 (5 bases). Per the germline V gene, CDR1 is SEHNR and CDR2 is FQNEAQ (reference sequence). The CDR3 is made up of 14 amino acids. V was cut by 4 bases and J by 0 bases, with 9 bases left in between. This chain's CDR3 is CASSSRVMNTEAFF. The CDR3 region has the DNA TGTGCCAGCAGCTCCAGGGTAATGAACACTGAAGCTTTCTTT.

This clone was picked up a small number of times. V and J are TRBV30 and TRBJ1-5, with D hard to call. The CDR3 runs 13 residues. Germline CDR1 and CDR2: GTSNPN and SVGIG (reference sequence). With 0 bases removed from V and 4 bases from J, the gap between germline ends came to 7 bases. Here the CDR3 reads CAWSVTANQPQHF. CDR3 DNA sequence: TGTGCCTGGAGTGTAACCGCTAATCAGCCCCAGCATTTT.

V is TRBV7-9 and J is TRBJ1-1, with 7 bases matching TRBD1. The CDR3 covers 15 residues. The J segment lost 4 bases and the V segment lost 4 bases, leaving 9 bases of the junction unmatched. The germline V gene has CDR1 SEHNR and CDR2 FQNEAQ (reference sequence). CDR3 protein: CASSSYRGGGTEAFF. In DNA form, the CDR3 reads TGTGCCAGCAGCTCGTACAGGGGTGGCGGCACTGAAGCTTTCTTT.

This rearrangement joins TRBV2 to TRBJ2-1; 9 bases are shared with TRBD1. V gave up 8 bases and J gave up 4 bases; unmatched junction bases: 3. Germline V gene sequence: CDR1 SNHLY, CDR2 FYNNEI. This CDR3 is 13 amino acids long. The CDR3 region has the DNA TGTGCCAGCCTGGACAGGGGTTACAATGAGCAGTTCTTC. Protein: CASLDRGYNEQFF.

The chain is built from TRBV2 and TRBJ2-1; D not certain. In germline, CDR1 is SNHLY, CDR2 FYNNEI. The CDR3 has 14 amino acids. Between the trimmed V and J ends, which lost 2 bases and 5 bases, there was a span of 10 bases. The CDR3 bases are TGTGCCAGCAGTGAATTTTCTGGACACAATGAGCAGTTCTTC. Translating it yields CASSEFSGHNEQFF.